This paragraph covers one T cell receptor (beta chain) sequence. This entry comes from a study of blood T cell repertoires in COVID-19. Study-wide background: Sites in the United States, Italy and Spain provided acute and convalescent COVID-19 samples.

Authors' data handling: Amplification of reference gene primers was used by the study to estimate nucleated cell counts. This table comes from immunoSEQ multiplex PCR, and its TCRdb copy is limited to in-frame clones, with some not included. V, J and clone size are those of that table, while D and trimming were read from the DNA. The repertoire holds around 360,000 clones, with over 75% as singletons. Cohort assignment relied on participant-reported clinical history. The specimen sequenced was PBMCs or T cells enriched from blood (not recorded which). This clonotype was sampled from a man aged 40-50 years in a cohort exposed to, infected with or recovered from COVID-19 (not recorded which).

Written as DNA, the CDR3 is TGTGCCAGCAGTTATTCGAGCGCTGGGGCCAACGTCCTGACTTTC. Protein product: CASSYSSAGANVLTF. The V call is TRBV6-5, the J call TRBJ2-6; no reliable D call. CDR3 size: 15 residues. CDR1 and CDR2 from the germline V gene are MNHEY and SVGAGI. Trimming took 3 bases from V and 2 from J, leaving 8 bases between them.